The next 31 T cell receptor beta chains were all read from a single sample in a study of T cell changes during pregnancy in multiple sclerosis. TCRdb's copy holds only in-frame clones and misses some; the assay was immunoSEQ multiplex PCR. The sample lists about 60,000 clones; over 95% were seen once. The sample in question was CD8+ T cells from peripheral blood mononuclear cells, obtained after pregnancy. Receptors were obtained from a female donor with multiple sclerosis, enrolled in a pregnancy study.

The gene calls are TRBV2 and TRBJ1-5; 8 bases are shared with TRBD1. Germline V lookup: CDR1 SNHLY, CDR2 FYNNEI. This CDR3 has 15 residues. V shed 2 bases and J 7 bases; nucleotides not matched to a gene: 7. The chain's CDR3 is CASSEYQGARQPQHF. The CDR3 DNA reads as TGTGCCAGCAGTGAATACCAGGGGGCGAGACAGCCCCAGCATTTT.

The CDR3 protein is CASSVAGGELFF. The CDR3 DNA sequence: TGTGCCAGCAGCGTTGCCGGCGGGGAGCTGTTTTTT. This chain connects TRBV9 to TRBJ2-2; D gene uncertain. CDR1 SGDLS and CDR2 YYNGEE come from the germline V gene. V lost 2 bases to trimming and J lost 7 bases, with 6 bases between them. The CDR3 contains 12 residues.

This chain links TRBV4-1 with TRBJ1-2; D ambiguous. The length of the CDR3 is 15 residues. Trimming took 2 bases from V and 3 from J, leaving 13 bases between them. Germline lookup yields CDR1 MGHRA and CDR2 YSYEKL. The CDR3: CASSQTFPTDYGYTF. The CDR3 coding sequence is TGCGCCAGCAGCCAAACATTTCCAACCGACTATGGCTACACCTTC.

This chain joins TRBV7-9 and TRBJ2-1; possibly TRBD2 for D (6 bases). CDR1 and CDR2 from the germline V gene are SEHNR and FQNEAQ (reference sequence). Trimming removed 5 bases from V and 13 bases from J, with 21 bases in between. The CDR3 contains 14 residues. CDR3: CASSPAGSRLEQFF. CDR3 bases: TGTGCCAGCAGCCCGGCGGGGTCTCGACTCGAACAGTTCTTC.

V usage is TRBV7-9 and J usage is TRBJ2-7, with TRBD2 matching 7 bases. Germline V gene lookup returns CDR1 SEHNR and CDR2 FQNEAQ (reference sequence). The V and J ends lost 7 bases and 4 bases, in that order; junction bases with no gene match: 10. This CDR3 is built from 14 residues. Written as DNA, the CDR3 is TGTGCCAGCACCGAGGCGGGAGCGAGTTACGAGCAGTACTTC. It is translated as CASTEAGASYEQYF.

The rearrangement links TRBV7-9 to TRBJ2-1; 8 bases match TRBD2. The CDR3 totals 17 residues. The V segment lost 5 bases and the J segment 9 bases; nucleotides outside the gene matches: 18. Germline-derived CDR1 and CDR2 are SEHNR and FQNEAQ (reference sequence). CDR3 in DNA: TGTGCCAGCAGCGATAAAAAGACTAGCGCGCTCTTAGCTGAGCAGTTCTTC. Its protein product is CASSDKKTSALLAEQFF. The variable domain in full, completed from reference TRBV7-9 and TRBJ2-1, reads DTGVSQNPRHKITKRGQNVTFRCDPISEHNRLYWYRQTLGQGPEFLTYFQNEAQLEKSRLLSDRFSAERPKGSFSTLEIQRTEQGDSAMYLCASSDKKTSALLAEQFFGPGTRLTVL.

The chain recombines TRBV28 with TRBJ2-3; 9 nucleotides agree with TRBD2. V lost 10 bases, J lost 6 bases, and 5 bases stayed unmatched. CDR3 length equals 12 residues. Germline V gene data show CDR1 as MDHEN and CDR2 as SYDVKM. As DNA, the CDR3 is TGTGCCATCGGCGGGAGGGCCGATACGCAGTATTTT. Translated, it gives CAIGGRADTQYF. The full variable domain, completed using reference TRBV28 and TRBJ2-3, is DVKVTQSSRYLVKRTGEKVFLECVQDMDHENMFWYRQDPGLGLRLIYFSYDVKMKEKGDIPEGYSVSREKKERFSLILESASTNQTSMYLCAIGGRADTQYFGPGTRLTVL.

CDR3: CASSRDRGYNSPLHF. The DNA of the CDR3 is TGTGCCAGCAGCCGGGACAGGGGCTATAATTCACCCCTCCACTTT. The V and J genes are TRBV6-5 and TRBJ1-6, with 10 bases that match TRBD1. Germline V gene lookup returns CDR1 MNHEY and CDR2 SVGAGI. Trimming at V came to 6 bases and at J to 3 bases, leaving 2 bases not matched to a gene. This CDR3 comprises 15 residues.

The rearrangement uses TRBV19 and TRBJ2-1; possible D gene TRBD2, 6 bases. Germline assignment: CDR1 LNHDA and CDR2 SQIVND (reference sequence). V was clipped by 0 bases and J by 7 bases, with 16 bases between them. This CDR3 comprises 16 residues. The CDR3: CASSIEWGEGRNEQFF. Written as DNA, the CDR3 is TGTGCCAGTAGTATAGAGTGGGGGGAAGGACGAAATGAGCAGTTCTTC.

The CDR3 region has the DNA TGTGCCAGCAGCGAGCTTCTCCAAGAGACCCAGTACTTC. Translating it yields CASSELLQETQYF. The V and J genes are TRBV14 and TRBJ2-5; no definite D call. V lost 5 bases, J lost 1 base, and 8 bases lay in between. Germline assignment: CDR1 SGHDN and CDR2 FVKESK. The CDR3 length is 13 residues.

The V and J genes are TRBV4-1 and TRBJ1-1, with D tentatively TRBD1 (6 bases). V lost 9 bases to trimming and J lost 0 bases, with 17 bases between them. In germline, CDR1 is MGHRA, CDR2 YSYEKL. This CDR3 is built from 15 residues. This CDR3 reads CASQPGVLVNTEAFF. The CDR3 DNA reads TGCGCCAGTCAACCAGGGGTCTTGGTGAACACTGAAGCTTTCTTT.

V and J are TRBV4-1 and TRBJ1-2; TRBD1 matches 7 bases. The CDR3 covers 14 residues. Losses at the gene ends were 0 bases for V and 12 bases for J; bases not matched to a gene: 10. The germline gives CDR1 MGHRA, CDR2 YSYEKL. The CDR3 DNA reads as TGCGCCAGCAGCCAAGAAAGGACAGGCGATATCCACACCTTC. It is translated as CASSQERTGDIHTF.

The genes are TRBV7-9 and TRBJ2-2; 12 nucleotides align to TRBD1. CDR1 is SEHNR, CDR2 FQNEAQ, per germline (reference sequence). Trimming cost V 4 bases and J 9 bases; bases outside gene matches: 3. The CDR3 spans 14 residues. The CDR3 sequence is CASSSGQGAWELFF. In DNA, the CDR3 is TGTGCCAGCAGCTCGGGACAGGGGGCCTGGGAGCTGTTTTTT.

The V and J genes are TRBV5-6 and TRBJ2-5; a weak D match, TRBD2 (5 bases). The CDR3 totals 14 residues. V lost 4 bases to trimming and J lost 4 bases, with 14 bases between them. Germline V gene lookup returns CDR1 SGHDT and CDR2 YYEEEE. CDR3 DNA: TGTGCCAGCAGCACCGGACTTGATGGAGAGACCCAGTACTTC. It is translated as CASSTGLDGETQYF.

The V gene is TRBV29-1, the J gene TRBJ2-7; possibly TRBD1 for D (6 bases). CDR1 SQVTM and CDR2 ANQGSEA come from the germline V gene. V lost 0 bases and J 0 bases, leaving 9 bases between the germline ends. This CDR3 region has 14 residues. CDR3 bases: TGCAGCGTTGAAGATAGGGACATCTCCTACGAGCAGTACTTC. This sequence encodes CSVEDRDISYEQYF.

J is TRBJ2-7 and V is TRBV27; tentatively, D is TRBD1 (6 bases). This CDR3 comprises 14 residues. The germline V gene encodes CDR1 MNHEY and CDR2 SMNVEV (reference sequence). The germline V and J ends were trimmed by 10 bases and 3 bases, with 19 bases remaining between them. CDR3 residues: CATSQIGTIYEQYF. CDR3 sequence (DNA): TGTGCCACATCTCAAATCGGGACAATCTACGAGCAGTACTTC.

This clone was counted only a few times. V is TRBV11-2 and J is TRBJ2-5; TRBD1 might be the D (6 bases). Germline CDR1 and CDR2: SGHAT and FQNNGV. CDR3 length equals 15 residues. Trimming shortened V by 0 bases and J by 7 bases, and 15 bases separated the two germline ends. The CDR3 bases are TGTGCCAGCAGCTTAGATGTGGGACACGGTTCGACCCAGTACTTC. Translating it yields CASSLDVGHGSTQYF.

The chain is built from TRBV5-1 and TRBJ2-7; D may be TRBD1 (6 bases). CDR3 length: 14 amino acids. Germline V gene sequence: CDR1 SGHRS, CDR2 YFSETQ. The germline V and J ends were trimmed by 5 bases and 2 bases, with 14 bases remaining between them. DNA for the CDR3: TGCGCCAGCAGTGACCGGGACAATACCTACGAGCAGTACTTC. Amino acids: CASSDRDNTYEQYF.

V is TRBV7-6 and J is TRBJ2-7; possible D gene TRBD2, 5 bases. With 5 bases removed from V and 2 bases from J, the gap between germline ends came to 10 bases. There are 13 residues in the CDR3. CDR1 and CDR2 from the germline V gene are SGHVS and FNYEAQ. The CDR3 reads CASSHSGPYEQYF. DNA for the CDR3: TGTGCCAGCAGCCACAGCGGCCCCTACGAGCAGTACTTC.

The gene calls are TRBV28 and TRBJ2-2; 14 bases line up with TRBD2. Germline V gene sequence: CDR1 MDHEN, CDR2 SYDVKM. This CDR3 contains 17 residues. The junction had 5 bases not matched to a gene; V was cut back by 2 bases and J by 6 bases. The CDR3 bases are TGTGCCAGCAGTTTAGGACTAGCGGGAGGTGTCGCCGGGGAGCTGTTTTTT. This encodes CASSLGLAGGVAGELFF.

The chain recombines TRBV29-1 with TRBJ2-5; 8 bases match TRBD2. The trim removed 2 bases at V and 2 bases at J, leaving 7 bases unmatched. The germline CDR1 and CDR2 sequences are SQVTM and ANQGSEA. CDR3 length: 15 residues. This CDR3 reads CSVELKGLAQETQYF. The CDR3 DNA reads TGCAGCGTTGAATTAAAAGGACTAGCACAAGAGACCCAGTACTTC. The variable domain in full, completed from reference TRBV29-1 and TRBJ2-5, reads SAVISQKPSRDICQRGTSLTIQCQVDSQVTMMFWYRQQPGQSLTLIATANQGSEATYESGFVIDKFPISRPNLTFSTLTVSNMSPEDSSIYLCSVELKGLAQETQYFGPGTRLLVL.

The CDR3 sequence: CASSPLADSYNEQFF. In DNA, the CDR3 is TGTGCCAGCAGCCCCCTAGCGGACTCCTACAATGAGCAGTTCTTC. The V gene is TRBV14, the J gene TRBJ2-1, with 7 bases that match TRBD2. V lost 4 bases to trimming and J lost 0 bases; unmatched junction nucleotides: 3. This CDR3 is 15 amino acids long. CDR1 is SGHDN and CDR2 is FVKESK in the germline V gene. The whole variable domain, remainder taken from reference TRBV14 and TRBJ2-1, is EAGVTQFPSHSVIEKGQTVTLRCDPISGHDNLYWYRRVMGKEIKFLLHFVKESKQDESGMPNNRFLAERTGGTYSTLKVQPAELEDSGVYFCASSPLADSYNEQFFGPGTRLTVL.

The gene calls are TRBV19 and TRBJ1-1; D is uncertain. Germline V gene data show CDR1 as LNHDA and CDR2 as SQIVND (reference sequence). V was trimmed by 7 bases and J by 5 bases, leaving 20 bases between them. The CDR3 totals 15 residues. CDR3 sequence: CASTIGSSGGTEAFF. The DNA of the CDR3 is TGTGCCAGTACCATAGGGTCCTCCGGAGGGACTGAAGCTTTCTTT.

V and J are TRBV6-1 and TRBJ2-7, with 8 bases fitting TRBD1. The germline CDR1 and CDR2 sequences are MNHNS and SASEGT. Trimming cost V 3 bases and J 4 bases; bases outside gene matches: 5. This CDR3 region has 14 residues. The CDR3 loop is CASSEVTGVYEQYF. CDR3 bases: TGTGCCAGCAGTGAGGTGACAGGGGTGTACGAGCAGTACTTC.

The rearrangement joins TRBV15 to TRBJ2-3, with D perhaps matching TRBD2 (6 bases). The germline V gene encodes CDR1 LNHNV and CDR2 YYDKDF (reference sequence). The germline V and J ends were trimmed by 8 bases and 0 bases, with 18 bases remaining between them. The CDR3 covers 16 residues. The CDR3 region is CATGGGRLSSTDTQYF. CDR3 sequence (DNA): TGTGCCACCGGCGGAGGGCGGCTATCTAGCACAGATACGCAGTATTTT.

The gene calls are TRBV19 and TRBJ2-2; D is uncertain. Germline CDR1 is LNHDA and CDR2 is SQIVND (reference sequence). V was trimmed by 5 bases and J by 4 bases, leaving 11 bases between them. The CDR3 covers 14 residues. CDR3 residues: CASSHTTFTGELFF. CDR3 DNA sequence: TGTGCCAGTAGTCACACGACTTTCACCGGGGAGCTGTTTTTT.

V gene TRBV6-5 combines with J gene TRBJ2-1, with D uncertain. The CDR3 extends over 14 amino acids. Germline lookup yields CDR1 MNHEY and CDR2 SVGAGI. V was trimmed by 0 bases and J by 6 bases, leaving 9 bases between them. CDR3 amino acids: CASSYSPVSNEQFF. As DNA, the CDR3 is TGTGCCAGCAGTTACTCGCCCGTGAGCAATGAGCAGTTCTTC.

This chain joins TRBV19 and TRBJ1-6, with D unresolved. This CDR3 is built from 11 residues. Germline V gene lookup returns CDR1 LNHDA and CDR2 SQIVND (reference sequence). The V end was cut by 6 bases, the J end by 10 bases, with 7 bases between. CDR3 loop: CASSGMSPLHF. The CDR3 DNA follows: TGTGCCAGTAGCGGTATGTCACCCCTCCACTTT.

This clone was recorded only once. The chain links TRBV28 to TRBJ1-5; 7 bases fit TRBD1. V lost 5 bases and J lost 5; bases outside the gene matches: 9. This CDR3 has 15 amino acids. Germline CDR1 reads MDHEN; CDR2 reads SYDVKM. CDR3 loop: CASSPEGGPDQPQHF. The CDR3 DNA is TGTGCCAGCAGTCCCGAAGGGGGCCCTGATCAGCCCCAGCATTTT.

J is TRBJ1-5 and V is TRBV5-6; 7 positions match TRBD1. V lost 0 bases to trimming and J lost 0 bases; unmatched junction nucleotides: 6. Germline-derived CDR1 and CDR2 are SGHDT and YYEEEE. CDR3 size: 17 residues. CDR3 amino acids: CASSLARGINSNQPQHF. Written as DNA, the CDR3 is TGTGCCAGCAGCTTGGCCAGGGGGATTAATAGCAATCAGCCCCAGCATTTT. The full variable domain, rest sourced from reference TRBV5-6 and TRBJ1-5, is DAGVTQSPTHLIKTRGQQVTLRCSPKSGHDTVSWYQQALGQGPQFIFQYYEEEERQRGNFPDRFSGHQFPNYSSELNVNALLLGDSALYLCASSLARGINSNQPQHFGDGTRLSIL.

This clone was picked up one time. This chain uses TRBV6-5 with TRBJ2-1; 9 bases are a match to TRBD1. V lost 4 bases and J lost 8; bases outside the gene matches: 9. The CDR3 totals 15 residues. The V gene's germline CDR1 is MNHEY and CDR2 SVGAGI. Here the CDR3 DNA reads TGTGCCAGCAGTTCTGGGGACAGGGAGCGGGATGAGCAGTTCTTC. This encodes CASSSGDRERDEQFF.